The 20 T cell receptor beta chains below come from one sample, sequenced in a study of technical replicates of blood from a few donors. Sequencing was performed with immunoSEQ multiplex PCR; in TCRdb, only in-frame clones are kept and a portion is missing. The sample has 53,000 or so clones, 90% to 95% seen once. Sequencing was performed on PBMCs. Source of these receptors: a human donor in good health. Some clones in this sample may be carry-over from other donors' samples.

The rearrangement uses TRBV7-7 and TRBJ2-7; 10 bases fit TRBD2. Trimming at V came to 6 bases and at J to 2 bases, leaving 7 bases not matched to a gene. The CDR3 contains 15 residues. CDR1 is SSHAT and CDR2 is FNYEAQ in the germline V gene (reference sequence). The CDR3 DNA reads as TGTGCCAGCAGACTGGGGACTAGCGAGGCCTACGAGCAGTACTTC. Its translation is CASRLGTSEAYEQYF.

J is TRBJ2-5 and V is TRBV5-1; TRBD1 matches 7 bases. The CDR3 contains 13 residues. CDR1 and CDR2 (germline): SGHRS, YFSETQ. Unmatched junction bases numbered 1, after V lost 1 base and J lost 4 bases. CDR3 bases: TGCGCCAGCAGCTTGACAGGGGTAGAGACCCAGTACTTC. This codes for CASSLTGVETQYF.

This clone was found once. The gene calls are TRBV2 and TRBJ1-5; TRBD1 matches 8 bases. The ends lost 6 bases at V and 0 bases at J; junction bases unmatched: 7. The CDR3 consists of 16 residues. CDR1 and CDR2 (germline): SNHLY, FYNNEI. CDR3 sequence (DNA): TGTGCCAGCAGAGGGGACAGGAGTCTTAGCAATCAGCCCCAGCATTTT. Its protein is CASRGDRSLSNQPQHF.

This chain connects TRBV29-1 to TRBJ2-2, with D possibly TRBD2 on 5 matching bases. CDR1 and CDR2 (germline): SQVTM, ANQGSEA. The length of the CDR3 is 15 residues. V shed 6 bases and J shed 1 base, with 15 bases lying between them. Here the CDR3 DNA reads TGCAGCGTGGTCGACTTTACTAGGAACACCGGGGAGCTGTTTTTT. It codes for CSVVDFTRNTGELFF.

The CDR3 is CASSVLGLAKNIQYF. In nucleotides, the CDR3 is TGCGCCAGCAGCGTACTAGGGTTAGCCAAAAACATTCAGTACTTC. This chain links TRBV10-2 with TRBJ2-4; tentatively, D is TRBD2 (5 bases). Trimming removed 6 bases from V and 0 bases from J, with 12 bases in between. CDR3 size: 15 residues. Germline-derived CDR1 and CDR2 are WSHSY and SAAADI.

The chain recombines TRBV6-5 with TRBJ2-3; 12 bases are shared with TRBD2. V shed 10 bases, J shed 8 bases, and the junction held 13 bases outside the gene matches. CDR3 length: 15 amino acids. Per the germline V gene, CDR1 is MNHEY and CDR2 is SVGAGI. The chain's CDR3 is CATRTGTSGLGTQYF. Here the CDR3 DNA reads TGTGCCACCCGGACTGGGACTAGCGGGCTCGGTACGCAGTATTTT.

J is TRBJ1-3 and V is TRBV18; 7 nucleotides agree with TRBD1. This CDR3 contains 14 residues. CDR1 is KGHSH and CDR2 is LQKENI in the germline V gene. V lost 5 bases to trimming and J lost 4 bases; unmatched junction nucleotides: 5. The CDR3 here is CASSTGDFGNTIYF. CDR3 nucleotide sequence: TGTGCCAGCTCAACAGGGGATTTCGGAAACACCATATATTTT. Full variable domain (outside the CDR3, taken from reference TRBV18 and TRBJ1-3): NAGVMQNPRHLVRRRGQEARLRCSPMKGHSHVYWYRQLPEEGLKFMVYLQKENIIDESGMPKERFSAEFPKEGPSILRIQQVVRGDSAAYFCASSTGDFGNTIYFGEGSWLTVV.

This rearrangement joins TRBV30 to TRBJ2-7; 12 nucleotides line up with TRBD2. With 1 base clipped from V and 5 bases from J, the junction kept 6 bases outside the gene matches. CDR1 is GTSNPN, CDR2 SVGIG, per germline (reference sequence). CDR3 length: 15 residues. Here the CDR3 DNA reads TGTGCCTGGAGTGACGGGACTAGCGGGTTCGACGAGCAGTACTTC. This sequence encodes CAWSDGTSGFDEQYF.

This chain links TRBV7-2 with TRBJ2-2; a weak D match, TRBD2 (6 bases). V lost 1 base and J 4 bases, leaving 10 bases between the germline ends. Germline CDR1 is SGHTA and CDR2 is FQGNSA. This CDR3 has 15 amino acids. The CDR3 DNA reads as TGTGCCAGCAGCTTAGGTAGCGGACTCACCGGGGAGCTGTTTTTT. Protein sequence: CASSLGSGLTGELFF.

This chain uses TRBV6-1 with TRBJ2-5, with TRBD2 matching over 10 bases. Germline V gene lookup returns CDR1 MNHNS and CDR2 SASEGT. V shed 2 bases, J shed 2 bases, and the junction held 2 bases outside the gene matches. This CDR3 region has 15 residues. The CDR3 DNA is TGTGCCAGCAGTGAATCTAGCGGGGGACAAGAGACCCAGTACTTC. Its translation is CASSESSGGQETQYF.

The rearrangement joins TRBV7-8 to TRBJ2-7; D gene uncertain. Germline values: CDR1 SGHVS, CDR2 FQNEAQ. V was cut by 8 bases and J by 1 base, with 9 bases left in between. The CDR3 is 12 amino acids. The CDR3 sequence is CASDDGSYEQYF. The CDR3 DNA reads TGTGCCAGCGATGACGGGTCCTACGAGCAGTACTTC.

The chain links TRBV5-6 to TRBJ2-7; 12 positions match TRBD2. Looked up from germline, CDR1 is SGHDT and CDR2 is YYEEEE. This CDR3 is built from 16 residues. V dropped 0 bases and J dropped 7; count of bases not matched to a gene: 8. CDR3 sequence: CASSLALFGLAGEQYF. The DNA for the CDR3 is TGTGCCAGCAGCTTGGCTTTATTCGGACTAGCGGGGGAGCAGTACTTC.

The rearrangement joins TRBV19 to TRBJ1-2, with 8 bases identical to TRBD1. Trimming cost V 3 bases and J 4 bases; bases outside gene matches: 4. The CDR3 has 14 residues. The germline gives CDR1 LNHDA, CDR2 SQIVND (reference sequence). This CDR3 reads CASSMDREFYGYTF. Written as DNA, the CDR3 is TGTGCCAGTAGTATGGACAGGGAGTTCTATGGCTACACCTTC.

The chain has TRBV9 and TRBJ2-3, with 7 bases that match TRBD2. The CDR3 extends over 15 amino acids. Trimming at V came to 6 bases and at J to 0 bases, leaving 7 bases not matched to a gene. Germline V lookup: CDR1 SGDLS, CDR2 YYNGEE. DNA of the CDR3: TGTGCCAGCAATCCACGGGGGGTTAGCACAGATACGCAGTATTTT. This codes for CASNPRGVSTDTQYF.

V usage is TRBV25-1 and J usage is TRBJ2-5; no clear D. Germline lookup yields CDR1 MGHDK and CDR2 SYGVNS. This CDR3 has 12 amino acids. V dropped 8 bases and J dropped 0 bases, with 7 bases sitting between them. The CDR3 is CASSADQETQYF. In nucleotides, the CDR3 is TGTGCCAGCTCGGCGGACCAAGAGACCCAGTACTTC.

The chain employs TRBV7-3 and TRBJ2-2; TRBD2 agrees at 7 bases. CDR1 is SGHTA, CDR2 FQGTGA, per germline. The CDR3 runs to 16 residues. V dropped 5 bases and J dropped 2; count of bases not matched to a gene: 8. The chain's CDR3 is CASSPHGGSNTGELFF. CDR3 coding DNA: TGTGCCAGCAGCCCCCACGGGGGGTCAAACACCGGGGAGCTGTTTTTT. The variable domain in full, completed from reference TRBV7-3 and TRBJ2-2, reads GAGVSQTPSNKVTEKGKYVELRCDPISGHTALYWYRQSLGQGPEFLIYFQGTGAADDSGLPNDRFFAVRPEGSVSTLKIQRTERGDSAVYLCASSPHGGSNTGELFFGEGSRLTVL.

This chain links TRBV7-8 with TRBJ2-4, with 11 nucleotides matching TRBD2. The CDR3 totals 16 residues. The ends lost 6 bases at V and 1 base at J; junction bases unmatched: 5. CDR1 and CDR2 (germline): SGHVS, FQNEAQ. In DNA, the CDR3 is TGTGCCAGCAGTGGTAGCGGGGGGGTGGCCAAAAACATTCAGTACTTC. Its translation: CASSGSGGVAKNIQYF. The full variable domain, its missing parts supplied by reference TRBV7-8 and TRBJ2-4, is GAGVSQSPRYKVAKRGQDVALRCDPISGHVSLFWYQQALGQGPEFLTYFQNEAQLDKSGLPSDRFFAERPEGSVSTLKIQRTQQEDSAVYLCASSGSGGVAKNIQYFGAGTRLSVL.

The chain combines TRBV6-5 with TRBJ1-1, with D tentatively TRBD1 (6 bases). CDR3 size: 13 residues. Germline loops: CDR1 MNHEY, CDR2 SVGAGI. V lost 6 bases and J 7 bases, leaving 15 bases between the germline ends. This CDR3 reads CASRNPDSYEAFF. CDR3 DNA sequence: TGTGCCAGCAGGAACCCGGACAGCTATGAAGCTTTCTTT.

The chain combines TRBV6-1 with TRBJ2-7; D is ambiguous. The V gene's germline CDR1 is MNHNS and CDR2 SASEGT. This CDR3 is 14 amino acids long. With 2 bases removed from V and 3 bases from J, the gap between germline ends came to 11 bases. The DNA for the CDR3 is TGTGCCAGCAGTGAAAACTCCCTCCGCTACGAGCAGTACTTC. It specifies CASSENSLRYEQYF.

This clone has just a few counts. The chain recombines TRBV4-3 with TRBJ2-5; D possibly corresponds to TRBD2 (6 bases). Trimming took 0 bases from V and 5 from J, leaving 13 bases between them. CDR1 and CDR2 (germline): LGHNA, YSLEER. This CDR3 is 15 amino acids long. CDR3: CASSQDGEGRETQYF. CDR3 DNA sequence: TGCGCCAGCAGCCAAGATGGCGAGGGGAGGGAGACCCAGTACTTC.